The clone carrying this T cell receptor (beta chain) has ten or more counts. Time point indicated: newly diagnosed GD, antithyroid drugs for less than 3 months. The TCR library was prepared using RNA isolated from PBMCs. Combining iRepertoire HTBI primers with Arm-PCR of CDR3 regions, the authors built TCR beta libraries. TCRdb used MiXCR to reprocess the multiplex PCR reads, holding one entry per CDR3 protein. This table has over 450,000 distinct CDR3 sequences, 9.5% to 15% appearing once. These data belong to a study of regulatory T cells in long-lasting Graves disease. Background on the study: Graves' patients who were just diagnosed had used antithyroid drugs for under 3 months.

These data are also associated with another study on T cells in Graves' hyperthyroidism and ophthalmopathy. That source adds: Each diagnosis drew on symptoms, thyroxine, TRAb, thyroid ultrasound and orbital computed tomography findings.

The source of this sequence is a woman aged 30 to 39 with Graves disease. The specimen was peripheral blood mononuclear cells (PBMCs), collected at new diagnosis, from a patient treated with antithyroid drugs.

The CDR3 bases are TGTGCCAGCAGCTTAGAAAGGGTATCGGCCAAAAACATTCAGTACTTC. Translation: CASSLERVSAKNIQYF. J is TRBJ2-4 and V is TRBV11-2; D unresolved. CDR3 length: 16 residues. The ends were cut back, 0 bases at V and 1 base at J, with 10 bases in the middle. The germline gives CDR1 SGHAT, CDR2 FQNNGV.